This T cell receptor (beta chain) is from a study of shared clonotypes between healthy human individuals. Background on the study: The donor group consisted of two women and three men, aged 18 to 49. Per donor, three plates held CD4 naive cells, three held CD4 memory, two held CD8 naive and one held CD8 memory.

Trimming took 0 bases from V and 2 from J, leaving 5 bases between them. The CDR3 has 13 residues. Looked up from germline, CDR1 is SGDLS and CDR2 is YYNGEE. The study, taken as a whole, reports: Four donors had 4% to 6.5% of their naive CD4 clonotypes in common.

Positive CCR7 selection of CD45RO-negative cells yielded the naive CD8 cells, and terminally differentiated effector memory CD45RA+ cells were excluded. On this clone: Its antigen is unknown. The sample has other DNA sequences that encode this CDR3 too.

Per the study methods: Owing to the provision of junction-only sequences devoid of quality scores by immunoSEQ, filtering differed. Libraries were prepared by immunoSEQ multiplex PCR; TCRdb keeps only in-frame clonotypes and omits some of them. V, J and clone size are taken as reported in that table, and D and trimming were inferred from the DNA itself. The sample includes some 2.1 million clones, about 95% seen only once; the top ten take roughly 1%. The sequenced sample consisted of naive CD8+ T cells sorted from blood. The chain uses TRBV9 and TRBJ1-1; D is uncertain. This TCR derives from a man aged 18 to 30 in good health. CDR3 sequence: CASSVDSNTEAFF. CDR3 nucleotide sequence: TGTGCCAGCAGCGTAGACAGCAACACTGAAGCTTTCTTT.